These 25 T cell receptor beta chains share one sample of origin, sequenced in a study of blood T cell repertoires in COVID-19. Only in-frame clones appear in the TCRdb table, and some are missing; sequencing was by immunoSEQ multiplex PCR. Found here are 95,000 to 150,000 clones, about 90% of them singletons; the top ten hold around 2%. The sample comprised peripheral blood. These receptors were collected from a man aged 45-60 years with COVID-19, enrolled during active disease.

In this sample, this clone turned up a few times. The chain couples TRBV3-1 (or the pseudogene TRBV3-2) to TRBJ1-1; unclear D gene. This CDR3 has 13 amino acids. CDR1 is LGHDT, CDR2 YNNKEL, per germline (reference sequence). Trimming took 1 base from V and 3 from J, leaving 6 bases between them. Here the CDR3 reads CASSQVADTEAFF. In nucleotides, the CDR3 is TGTGCCAGCAGCCAAGTCGCGGACACTGAAGCTTTCTTT.

The chain has TRBV6-5 and TRBJ2-4; D is ambiguous. Germline V gene sequence: CDR1 MNHEY, CDR2 SVGAGI. This CDR3 is 11 amino acids long. Trimming removed 8 bases at V and 1 base at J, with 3 bases between. This chain's CDR3 is CASLAKNIQYF. The DNA of the CDR3 is TGTGCCAGCCTGGCCAAAAACATTCAGTACTTC.

The chain recombines TRBV5-4 with TRBJ2-5, with TRBD1 as a possible D gene (5 bases). Trimming stripped 5 bases from V and 3 bases from J, with 17 bases between. CDR1 and CDR2 from the germline V gene are SGHNT and YYREEE (reference sequence). CDR3 length equals 15 residues. The CDR3 protein is CASSPTGTAKETQYF. The CDR3 nucleotides are TGTGCCAGCAGTCCCACAGGAACGGCTAAAGAGACCCAGTACTTC.

The rearrangement links TRBV5-1 to TRBJ2-3; D is uncertain. Per the germline V gene, CDR1 is SGHRS and CDR2 is YFSETQ. The CDR3 consists of 14 residues. V was clipped by 0 bases and J by 2 bases, with 7 bases between them. The CDR3 DNA reads TGCGCCAGCAGCTTGGATAGATTCACAGATACGCAGTATTTT. Translation gives CASSLDRFTDTQYF. Variable domain in full (rest from reference TRBV5-1 and TRBJ2-3): KAGVTQTPRYLIKTRGQQVTLSCSPISGHRSVSWYQQTPGQGLQFLFEYFSETQRNKGNFPGRFSGRQFSNSRSEMNVSTLELGDSALYLCASSLDRFTDTQYFGPGTRLTVL.

This sequence joins TRBV7-2 and TRBJ2-3; D may be TRBD2 (6 bases). V gave up 1 base and J gave up 2 bases, with 7 bases separating them. CDR3 size: 14 residues. Per the germline V gene, CDR1 is SGHTA and CDR2 is FQGNSA. CDR3 in amino acids: CASSLGRATDTQYF. Here the CDR3 DNA reads TGTGCCAGCAGCTTAGGGAGGGCCACAGATACGCAGTATTTT.

This clone was seen a single time. V and J are TRBV19 and TRBJ1-5, with D tentatively TRBD1 (6 bases). Germline CDR1 LNHDA, CDR2 SQIVND (reference sequence). Deletions cut 5 bases from V and 7 bases from J, with 15 bases between. CDR3 length equals 14 residues. The chain's CDR3 is CASSPGGRGQPQHF. CDR3 sequence (DNA): TGTGCCAGTAGTCCGGGGGGGCGCGGGCAGCCCCAGCATTTT. Complete variable domain (other parts from reference TRBV19 and TRBJ1-5): DGGITQSPKYLFRKEGQNVTLSCEQNLNHDAMYWYRQDPGQGLRLIYYSQIVNDFQKGDIAEGYSVSREKKESFPLTVTSAQKNPTAFYLCASSPGGRGQPQHFGDGTRLSIL.

This chain uses TRBV7-3 with TRBJ1-1; possible D gene TRBD1, 6 bases. V was cut by 5 bases and J by 7 bases, with 17 bases left in between. The CDR3 is 14 residues long. CDR1 and CDR2 from the germline V gene are SGHTA and FQGTGA. Here the CDR3 reads CASSPGHLAGEAFF. CDR3 coding DNA: TGTGCCAGCAGCCCGGGACACCTGGCTGGTGAAGCTTTCTTT.

V is TRBV6-6 and J is TRBJ1-5; TRBD1 aligns across 8 bases. Per the germline V gene, CDR1 is MNHNY and CDR2 is SVGAGI (reference sequence). This CDR3 region has 14 residues. V dropped 8 bases and J dropped 5; count of bases not matched to a gene: 8. CDR3 residues: CASRMTGDDQPQHF. DNA of the CDR3: TGTGCCAGCCGAATGACAGGGGACGATCAGCCCCAGCATTTT.

The chain employs TRBV5-1 and TRBJ2-1; TRBD2 might be the D (6 bases). CDR1 SGHRS and CDR2 YFSETQ come from the germline V gene. This CDR3 comprises 15 residues. V shed 0 bases and J shed 4 bases, with 11 bases lying between them. CDR3 nucleotides: TGCGCCAGCAGCTTGGTGAGTAGCGGTTACAATGAGCAGTTCTTC. Protein sequence: CASSLVSSGYNEQFF.

This chain connects TRBV30 to TRBJ2-1, with TRBD2 matching 12 bases. V was pared by 3 bases and J by 2 bases, with 2 bases of the junction left unmatched. The CDR3 spans 15 residues. Per the germline V gene, CDR1 is GTSNPN and CDR2 is SVGIG (reference sequence). The CDR3 loop is CAWSWTSGAYNEQFF. The CDR3 bases are TGTGCCTGGAGCTGGACTAGCGGGGCCTACAATGAGCAGTTCTTC.

J is TRBJ2-3 and V is TRBV19; D not certain. From germline, CDR1 is LNHDA and CDR2 SQIVND (reference sequence). The germline V and J ends were trimmed by 5 bases and 1 base, with 7 bases remaining between them. The CDR3 is made up of 13 amino acids. CDR3 sequence reads: CASSFPGTDTQYF. CDR3 sequence (DNA): TGTGCCAGTAGTTTCCCGGGCACAGATACGCAGTATTTT.

This clone is a singleton in its sample. The chain carries TRBV7-9 and TRBJ1-2, with a tentative D call TRBD1 (6 bases). Trimming cost V 1 base and J 8 bases, with 20 bases left between them. The CDR3 length is 16 residues. Germline CDR1 and CDR2: SEHNR and FQNEAQ (reference sequence). Written as DNA, the CDR3 is TGTGCCAGCAGCTTAGAGGCGCCAGGGCGCCAGGGGGGCTACACCTTC. This sequence encodes CASSLEAPGRQGGYTF.

The chain combines TRBV27 with TRBJ1-1; D gene ambiguous. Germline CDR1 MNHEY, CDR2 SMNVEV (reference sequence). Trimming took off 4 bases at V and 1 base at J, with 10 bases between the two ends. The CDR3 loop spans 14 amino acids. The CDR3 loop is CASSWAPGNTEAFF. CDR3 nucleotide sequence: TGTGCCAGCAGTTGGGCTCCAGGGAACACTGAAGCTTTCTTT.

The rearrangement joins TRBV10-3 to TRBJ2-3, with 9 bases lining up with TRBD2. V gave up 6 bases and J gave up 4 bases; unmatched junction bases: 5. Germline V gene data show CDR1 as ENHRY and CDR2 as SYGVKD. The CDR3 covers 14 residues. CDR3 sequence: CAISASGTADTQYF. CDR3 DNA: TGTGCCATCAGCGCTAGCGGGACTGCAGATACGCAGTATTTT.

This chain uses TRBV11-2 with TRBJ2-7, with 9 positions matching TRBD1. Trimming cost V 1 base and J 2 bases; bases outside gene matches: 0. The CDR3 loop spans 14 amino acids. CDR1 is SGHAT, CDR2 FQNNGV, per germline. For the CDR3, the DNA is TGTGCCAGCAGCTTAGGGACAGGGGCCTACGAGCAGTACTTC. It specifies CASSLGTGAYEQYF.

A few counts support this clone. At one boundary the junction diverges from the germline segment, which might be a read error. In nucleotides, the CDR3 is TGTGCCAGCAGTGAAGCGACAGTCACCCGCTTC. It translates to CASSEATVTRF. The rearrangement links TRBV6-1 to TRBJ2-7; D possibly corresponds to TRBD1 (5 bases). The germline V gene has CDR1 MNHNS and CDR2 SASEGT. CDR3 size: 11 residues.

A remark on this clone: Other nucleotide sequences in the sample specify the same CDR3. The rearrangement links TRBV15 to TRBJ1-2; no reliable D call. This CDR3 comprises 14 residues. Trimming removed 3 bases from V and 0 bases from J, with 8 bases in between. The V gene's germline CDR1 is LNHNV and CDR2 YYDKDF (reference sequence). CDR3 bases: TGTGCCACCAGCAGGGGCGGGACTAACTATGGCTACACCTTC. Translation: CATSRGGTNYGYTF.

This sequence joins TRBV21-1 and TRBJ2-2; TRBD2, the table's D call, lacks a check against the DNA. TRBV21-1 is noted as a pseudogene. This CDR3 has 13 residues. Written as DNA, the CDR3 is TGTGCCAGCAGCAAAGACGCGACCGGGGAGCTGTTTTTT. Its translation: CASSKDATGELFF.

The chain joins TRBV11-2 to TRBJ2-2; 12 bases map to TRBD2. Germline values: CDR1 SGHAT, CDR2 FQNNGV. The CDR3 totals 16 residues. V shed 6 bases, J shed 6 bases, and the junction held 8 bases outside the gene matches. The DNA for the CDR3 is TGTGCCAGCAGACGGACTAGCGGGATCATTTCCGGGGAGCTGTTTTTT. This sequence encodes CASRRTSGIISGELFF.

The chain has TRBV30 and TRBJ1-1; D is possibly TRBD1 (6 bases). V lost 2 bases, J lost 7 bases, and 14 bases lay in between. Germline CDR1 and CDR2: GTSNPN and SVGIG (reference sequence). The CDR3 is 13 amino acids. CDR3 residues: CAWSQGPRNEAFF. For the CDR3, the DNA is TGTGCCTGGAGTCAGGGGCCGCGTAATGAAGCTTTCTTT.

V and J are TRBV5-4 and TRBJ2-3; no definite D call. CDR3 length: 14 residues. The V gene's germline CDR1 is SGHNT and CDR2 YYREEE (reference sequence). V lost 4 bases, J lost 5 bases, and 14 bases lay in between. The chain's CDR3 is CASSLARGLDTQYF. The CDR3 bases are TGTGCCAGCAGCCTGGCGAGAGGATTAGATACGCAGTATTTT.

CDR3 coding DNA: TGTGCCAGCAGGCGGGACCAGAGCACTGAAGCTTTCTTT. Protein sequence: CASRRDQSTEAFF. The rearrangement joins TRBV27 to TRBJ1-1; D possibly corresponds to TRBD1 (5 bases). Looked up from germline, CDR1 is MNHEY and CDR2 is SMNVEV (reference sequence). This CDR3 region has 13 residues. Trimming shortened V by 6 bases and J by 4 bases, and 12 bases separated the two germline ends.

J is TRBJ2-3 and V is TRBV5-5; 7 nucleotides agree with TRBD1. With V trimmed by 3 bases and J by 2 bases, 6 bases remained unmatched. The CDR3 runs 15 residues. The germline V gene has CDR1 SGHKS and CDR2 YYEKEE (reference sequence). DNA for the CDR3: TGTGCCAGCAGCTCAGGACAGGCGTACACAGATACGCAGTATTTT. This sequence encodes CASSSGQAYTDTQYF.

This chain connects TRBV7-7 to TRBJ2-7; D call uncertain. This CDR3 comprises 15 residues. Germline V gives CDR1 SSHAT, CDR2 FNYEAQ (reference sequence). This CDR3 is CASSFCGSLLSEQYV. DNA for the CDR3: TGTGCTAGCAGCTTTTGCGGCTCCTTGTTGAGCGAGCAGTACGTC.

The V gene is TRBV10-3, the J gene TRBJ2-1; 11 positions agree with TRBD2. The CDR3 totals 16 residues. The V segment lost 4 bases and the J segment 4 bases; nucleotides outside the gene matches: 6. CDR1 and CDR2 from the germline V gene are ENHRY and SYGVKD. The CDR3 sequence: CAISGVAGGQYNEQFF. CDR3 DNA: TGTGCCATCAGTGGCGTAGCGGGAGGGCAATACAATGAGCAGTTCTTC.